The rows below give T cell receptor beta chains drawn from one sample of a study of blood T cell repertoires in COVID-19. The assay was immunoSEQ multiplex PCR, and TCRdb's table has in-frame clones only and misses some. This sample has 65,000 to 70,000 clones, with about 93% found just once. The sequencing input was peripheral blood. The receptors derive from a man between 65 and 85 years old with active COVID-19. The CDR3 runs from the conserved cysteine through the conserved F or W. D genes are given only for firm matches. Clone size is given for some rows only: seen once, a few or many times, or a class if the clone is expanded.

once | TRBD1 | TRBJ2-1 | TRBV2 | TGTGCCAGCCAGAAGGTACAGGGGAGAAACAATGAGCAGTTCTTC | CASQKVQGRNNEQFF
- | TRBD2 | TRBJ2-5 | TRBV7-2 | TGTGCCAGCAGCTTAGCGGGGGGGATTAATAAAGAGGCCCAGTACTTC | CASSLAGGINKEAQYF
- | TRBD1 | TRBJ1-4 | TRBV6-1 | TGTGCCAGCAGTGGCCTCCGGGACAGATCTAATGAAAAACTGTTTTTT | CASSGLRDRSNEKLFF
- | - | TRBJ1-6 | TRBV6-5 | TGTGCCAGCAGACCGATGATCCAGTCACCCCTCCACTTT | CASRPMIQSPLHF
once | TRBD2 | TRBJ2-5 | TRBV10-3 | TGTGCCATCAGTGAGCTAGCGGGGGGGCAAGAGACCCAGTACTTC | CAISELAGGQETQYF
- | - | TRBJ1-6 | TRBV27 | TGTGCCAGCATTCGAAAGGACAGAGGTGGTTGGAACGATAATTCACCCCTCCACTTT | CASIRKDRGGWNDNSPLHF
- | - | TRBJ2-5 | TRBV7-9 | TGTGCCAGCAGCTTAGACAGCCCGGTGGGGACCCAGTACTTC | CASSLDSPVGTQYF
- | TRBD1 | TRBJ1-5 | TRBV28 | TGTGCCAGCAAGACAGGGGGTAGTCAGCCCCAGCATTTT | CASKTGGSQPQHF
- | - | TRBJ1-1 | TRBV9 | TGTGCCAGCACCTCTAGCGTAAGCGGCATGGCGGGGGAGGCTGAAGCTTTCTTT | CASTSSVSGMAGEAEAFF
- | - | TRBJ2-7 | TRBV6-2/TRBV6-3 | TGTGCCAGCAGCCCCCTCTCCTACGAGCAGTACTTC | CASSPLSYEQYF
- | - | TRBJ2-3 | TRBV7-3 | TGTGCCAGCAGCGCCATGGCGGTCGGGGGATCAGATACGCAGTATTTT | CASSAMAVGGSDTQYF
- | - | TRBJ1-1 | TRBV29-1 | TGCAGCGTTCGACAGCCGTCGGGCACTGAAGCTTTCTTT | CSVRQPSGTEAFF
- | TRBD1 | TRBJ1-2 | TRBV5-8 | TGTGCCACCTTAGGGAGGACAGGGGTCTATGGCTACACCTTC | CATLGRTGVYGYTF
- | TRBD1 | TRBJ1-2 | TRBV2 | TGTGCCAGAATATACTTAGGACAGGGAAAGGCTGGCTACACCTTC | CARIYLGQGKAGYTF
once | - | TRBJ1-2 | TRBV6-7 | TGTGCCAGCAGCCGACCCGGACAGAGAATTCCGCTTTCTGATGGCTACACCTTC | CASSRPGQRIPLSDGYTF
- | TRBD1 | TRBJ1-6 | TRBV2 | TGTGCCAGCAGGACAGGGACGGGTTCACCCCTCCACTTT | CASRTGTGSPLHF
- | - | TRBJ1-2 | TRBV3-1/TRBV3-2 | TGTGCCAGCAGCCAAGTGGTAGTGCCCCGCTATGGCTACACCTTC | CASSQVVVPRYGYTF
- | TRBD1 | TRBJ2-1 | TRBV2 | TGTGCCAGCAGTGAAGTAAGACAGGGGGGATACAATGAGCAGTTCTTC | CASSEVRQGGYNEQFF
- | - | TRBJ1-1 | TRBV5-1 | TGCGCCAGCAGCTTGGCTCCGGGGAGCGCTGAAGCTTTCTTT | CASSLAPGSAEAFF
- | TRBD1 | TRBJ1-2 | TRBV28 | TGTGCCAGCAGTTTGAGGGGGCCGGACTATGGCTACACCTTC | CASSLRGPDYGYTF
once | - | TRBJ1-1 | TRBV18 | TGTGCCAGCTCACTACAGGTGAACACTGAAGCTTTCTTT | CASSLQVNTEAFF
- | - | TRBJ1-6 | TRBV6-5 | TGTGCCAGCAGACAGGGTAGTGGGTATTCACCCCTCCACTTT | CASRQGSGYSPLHF
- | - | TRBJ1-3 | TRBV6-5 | TGTGCCAGCTGTTCCGGGGTCACAGCCGGAAACACCATATATTTT | CASCSGVTAGNTIYF
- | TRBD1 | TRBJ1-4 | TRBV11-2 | TGTGCCAGCAGCCTGACAGGGGGTCATGAAAAACTGTTTTTT | CASSLTGGHEKLFF
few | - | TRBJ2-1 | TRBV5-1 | TGCGCCAGCCGACCGGGGGTATCCTACAATGAGCAGTTCTTC | CASRPGVSYNEQFF
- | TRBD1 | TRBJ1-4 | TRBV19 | TGTGCCAGTAGTATCATCTTCTTGGGACAGGACCCGGTGGCTAATGAAAAACTGTTTTTT | CASSIIFLGQDPVANEKLFF
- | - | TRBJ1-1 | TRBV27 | TGTGCCAGCAGTTACCTCCCTGAGGGGAGCGGGACTGAAGCTTTCTTT | CASSYLPEGSGTEAFF
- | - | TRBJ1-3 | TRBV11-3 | TGTGCCAGCGCGATGCGCACGACTGTCGGAAACACCATATATTTT | CASAMRTTVGNTIYF
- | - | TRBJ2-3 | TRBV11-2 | TGTGCCAGCAGCATAAACTACGGTTCCACAGATACGCAGTATTTT | CASSINYGSTDTQYF
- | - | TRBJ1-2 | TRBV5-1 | TGCGCCAGCAGCGTGGACATAACGAACTATGGCTACACCTTC | CASSVDITNYGYTF
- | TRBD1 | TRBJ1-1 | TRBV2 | TGTGCCAGCAGTGAAATTGGGACAGACCTCATGAACACTGAAGCTTTCTTT | CASSEIGTDLMNTEAFF
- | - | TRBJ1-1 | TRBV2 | TGTGCCAGCAGTGAAACTGGACAGAAGAACACTGAAGCTTTCTTT | CASSETGQKNTEAFF
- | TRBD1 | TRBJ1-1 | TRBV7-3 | TGTGCCAGCAGCTCTACAGGGGGCCGGACTGAAGCTTTCTTT | CASSSTGGRTEAFF